Each of the 16 T cell receptor beta chains below was sequenced from the same sample in a study of blood T cells in healthy people across ages. A J-beta primer mix and a sample-barcoded 5' primer were used in a second PCR of about 6 to 12 cycles. TCRdb itself ran the 5' RACE reads through MiXCR, one entry per CDR3 protein. The profile shows fewer than 600,000 distinct CDR3 sequences, about 29% of them singletons. These same data were also listed under a study on T cells of mothers and their children.

The sequencing input was blood. These receptors originate from a boy aged 2 to 10 in good health.

This clonotype was picked up a small number of times. CDR3 bases: TGTGCCAGCAGCCCCGGACTAGCGGGGCCCCCAGATACGCAGTATTTT. It translates to CASSPGLAGPPDTQYF. V gene TRBV6-5 combines with J gene TRBJ2-3; 12 bases are a match to TRBD2. V lost 6 bases and J lost 4; bases outside the gene matches: 8. The germline gives CDR1 MNHEY, CDR2 SVGAGI. The CDR3 totals 16 residues.

The gene calls are TRBV20-1 and TRBJ2-1; 10 bases agree with TRBD2. This CDR3 comprises 15 residues. V shed 1 base and J 6 bases; nucleotides not matched to a gene: 6. The V gene's germline CDR1 is DFQATT and CDR2 SNEGSKA (reference sequence). The CDR3 region is CSARGVGTSANEQFF. CDR3 in DNA: TGCAGTGCTAGAGGTGTCGGGACTAGCGCCAATGAGCAGTTCTTC.

J is TRBJ1-2 and V is TRBV20-1, with 7 bases lining up with TRBD1. V gave up 4 bases and J gave up 4 bases; unmatched junction bases: 6. The CDR3 runs 13 residues. Germline loops: CDR1 DFQATT, CDR2 SNEGSKA (reference sequence). The CDR3 sequence: CSAIDREIYGYTF. The DNA of the CDR3 is TGCAGTGCTATCGACAGGGAGATCTATGGCTACACCTTC.

This clonotype was seen ten or more times. The CDR3 DNA sequence: TGTGCCAGCAGCCCCCGCCCGACAGGGCAAGAGACCCAGTACTTC. The encoded protein is CASSPRPTGQETQYF. The chain recombines TRBV27 with TRBJ2-5; 7 bases align to TRBD1. In germline, CDR1 is MNHEY, CDR2 SMNVEV (reference sequence). V gave up 6 bases and J gave up 2 bases; unmatched junction bases: 9. The CDR3 is 15 residues long.

Details on this clonotype: The junction and the germline gene differ at one end; a read error may be behind it. The genes are TRBV2 and TRBJ1-2; tentatively, D is TRBD1 (5 bases). The CDR3 has 10 amino acids. Germline CDR1 is SNHLY and CDR2 is FYNNEI. CDR3 DNA: TGTGCCAGCAGAGCCGGGACGGAACGATTC. It codes for CASRAGTERF.

The chain uses TRBV6-1 and TRBJ2-5; D may be TRBD2 (6 bases). Looked up from germline, CDR1 is MNHNS and CDR2 is SASEGT. The CDR3 spans 15 residues. V lost 1 base, J lost 4 bases, and 13 bases lay in between. The DNA for the CDR3 is TGTGCCAGCAGTGAAGTAGCGGCCAGGAGAGAGACCCAGTACTTC. Protein sequence: CASSEVAARRETQYF.

As for this clonotype: A much more abundant neighbour one base away suggests this may be a read error. This chain joins TRBV7-9 and TRBJ2-5, with TRBD1 matching 9 bases. The CDR3 runs to 13 residues. CDR1 and CDR2 (germline): SEHNR, FQNEAQ (reference sequence). With V trimmed by 5 bases and J by 3 bases, 1 base remained unmatched. CDR3 sequence (DNA): TGTGCCAGCAGCGGACAGGGGAAAGAGACCCAGTACTTC. This codes for CASSGQGKETQYF.

The table lists this clonotype with a count of one. The chain uses TRBV6-1 and TRBJ2-6, with 7 bases fitting TRBD1. The J segment lost 0 bases and the V segment lost 3 bases, leaving 11 bases of the junction unmatched. Germline lookup yields CDR1 MNHNS and CDR2 SASEGT. The CDR3 runs 19 residues. The CDR3 reads CASSDLSGTAVSGANVLTF. CDR3 bases: TGTGCCAGCAGTGACCTCTCCGGGACAGCGGTCTCTGGGGCCAACGTCCTGACTTTC.

V usage is TRBV7-2 and J usage is TRBJ2-5, with 8 bases lining up with TRBD2. TRBJ2-1 explains the end of the DNA better; the J call may be wrong. Germline values: CDR1 SGHTA, CDR2 FQGNSA. The CDR3 runs to 15 residues. CDR3 region: CASSLESGGYNEQFF. The CDR3 nucleotides read TGTGCCAGCAGCTTAGAGAGCGGGGGCTACAATGAGCAGTTCTTC.

The chain is built from TRBV11-1 and TRBJ1-1; D is possibly TRBD1 (5 bases). Germline V gives CDR1 SGHAT, CDR2 FQDESV (reference sequence). With 10 bases removed from V and 8 bases from J, the gap between germline ends came to 20 bases. This CDR3 is built from 13 residues. CDR3 bases: TGTGCCACCCGAGAACGCGGGGGTGGCGAAGCTTTCTTT. Its protein is CATRERGGGEAFF.

The V call is TRBV4-3, the J call TRBJ2-1; TRBD2 matches at 11 bases. J lost 5 bases, V lost 4 bases, and 7 bases had no gene match. The CDR3 runs to 16 residues. The germline V gene encodes CDR1 LGHNA and CDR2 YSLEER. As DNA, the CDR3 is TGCGCCAGCAGCCGAGGTTCTAGCGGGAGGAACAATGAGCAGTTCTTC. Translation gives CASSRGSSGRNNEQFF.

The chain has TRBV20-1 and TRBJ1-4, with unresolved D. In germline, CDR1 is DFQATT, CDR2 SNEGSKA (reference sequence). V lost 1 base to trimming and J lost 4 bases, with 10 bases between them. This CDR3 spans 14 amino acids. The CDR3 spells CSARVTAGNEKLFF. The CDR3 nucleotides are TGCAGTGCTAGAGTCACAGCGGGTAATGAAAAACTGTTTTTT.

In its sample, this clonotype was seen many times. The chain links TRBV6-5 to TRBJ2-3, with D possibly matching TRBD1 (6 bases). This CDR3 contains 16 residues. Trimming left V 8 bases short and J 0 bases short, with 18 bases between. CDR1 and CDR2 from the germline V gene are MNHEY and SVGAGI. CDR3 nucleotides: TGTGCCAGCGGCGAGACCGGGACACCAAGCACAGATACGCAGTATTTT. It codes for CASGETGTPSTDTQYF.

This chain connects TRBV27 to TRBJ1-1; D unclear. V gave up 5 bases and J gave up 0 bases, with 13 bases separating them. The CDR3 has 15 residues. Germline CDR1 is MNHEY and CDR2 is SMNVEV (reference sequence). CDR3 sequence reads: CASSPYRGLNTEAFF. In nucleotides, the CDR3 is TGTGCCAGCAGTCCATACAGAGGATTGAACACTGAAGCTTTCTTT.

The chain is built from TRBV7-2 and TRBJ2-3, with D perhaps TRBD2 (5 bases). V lost 5 bases and J 4 bases, leaving 19 bases between the germline ends. CDR3 length: 16 residues. CDR1 and CDR2 from the germline V gene are SGHTA and FQGNSA. The DNA for the CDR3 is TGTGCCAGCAGCCTAGAGCGGACGACGGTTTCAGATACGCAGTATTTT. Residues: CASSLERTTVSDTQYF.

A single count supports this clonotype. The CDR3 sequence is CASSLSLEGVLNIQYF. DNA of the CDR3: TGTGCCAGCAGTTTATCTCTGGAGGGGGTGTTGAACATTCAGTACTTC. The chain carries TRBV27 and TRBJ2-4; D is perhaps TRBD1 or TRBD2 (6 bases each). Trimming removed 0 bases from V and 7 bases from J, with 16 bases in between. CDR3 length equals 16 residues. Germline values: CDR1 MNHEY, CDR2 SMNVEV (reference sequence).